This TCR beta chain was found in a study of beta chain features in type 1 diabetes (dated by TCRdb to 2017 to 2018). Turning to the overall study: Mean age, gender distribution, total cell number and subset yield did not differ between patients and healthy donors. Naive and central memory subsets were obtained from all 30 or so donors, but regulatory and stem cell-like memory subsets were isolated from only 8 patients and roughly eight healthy donors. In the study, recently diagnosed type 1 diabetes patients and matched healthy donors were compared on the TCRB repertoires of their sorted circulating CD4+ T cell subsets. Across all samples, around 99 million sorted cells were examined, and cell number per subset correlated strongly with RNA yield.

V lost 6 bases and J lost 4 bases, and the count of bases not matched to a germline gene is 5. The cysteine opens and the phenylalanine closes a CDR3 of 14 amino acids. CDR3 DNA is the only sequence kept; it has 42 bases, read in frame from the first base. Reading the germline V gene gives CDR1 MDHEN and CDR2 SYDVKM. The paper's findings and limits, for the study overall: At VDJ recombination sites, patients with type 1 diabetes made fewer insertions and deleted more nucleotides, a pattern implying thymic rearrangement abnormalities. In all four CD4+ subsets, TCRB CDR3 length was moderately but significantly shorter in type 1 diabetes patients. Because cDNA rather than genomic DNA was sequenced, highly expressing activated cells could have been over-represented, although no difference in activation and CD3 levels was found between groups. Because small numbers of individuals were included in the HLA sub-analyses, any influence of HLA type on TCRB rearrangement was left unresolved. Shorter templates might be favored by PCR, yet because patient and control samples were amplified and corrected together, any such skew would affect both groups equally. The naive, central memory and regulatory TCRB repertoires appeared to resemble one another more closely among patients than among healthy donors.

This clone was seen just once. The clone's antigen remains unknown. No base quality information exists; no much larger clone differs at one position. From each donor, a single peripheral blood sample of 95 to 150 mL on average was drawn into heparinised tubes. Naive, central memory, regulatory and stem cell-like memory CD4+ T cells were sorted on a BD FACSAria II using a panel including CD45RO, CCR7, CD25, CD127, CD95 and CD27. Every sorted population had a purity above 95%. Right away, PBMCs were isolated by Lymphoprep density gradient centrifugation and were stained directly, with no culture step. So that batch effects would be minimized, each experiment stained and sorted samples in pairs, pairing one healthy donor with one patient. The entire isolated RNA was reverse transcribed using the High Capacity cDNA Reverse Transcription Kit, and thus expressed TCRB transcripts were sequenced. Deep immunoSEQ sequencing was performed on naive, central memory and regulatory T cell samples, with an average of about 3.57 million total reads per sample. Sorted cells were lysed in RLT buffer, and RNA was extracted using DNase-treated RNeasy Micro or Mini kits according to cell number. Each cell subset was processed separately to prevent cross-contamination, with patient and healthy donor samples processed together. TCRB sequences were amplified from cDNA with the immunoSEQ multiplex PCR, producing 87-bp fragments spanning the CDR3 region. Sequencing of the amplicons was performed on the Illumina HiSeq platform. The authors' analysis ran thus. Synthetic template baselines were used to correct PCR bias computationally, reads within Hamming distance 2 were collapsed, and singletons that could not be merged were discarded. By aligning reads against IMGT, V, D and J genes, CDR3 length, and insertions or deletions at six rearrangement sites were assigned. Within each subset, clonotype counts were normalized to sorted cell number, after which true diversity and Gini coefficients were computed with the tcR R package. The overlap coefficient, calculated on TCRB nucleotide sequences, was used to quantify repertoire sharing. Out-of-frame TCRB sequences from naive cells were analyzed as a proxy for the pre-selection repertoire. What TCRdb holds here is the immuneACCESS table cut down to in-frame rearrangements. Part of the clones is not present; checked against another copy, under half of the missing clones reflect an unresolved V gene, and the others are unexplained. V and J calls and clone size are as listed in that table; D and trimming were resolved from the DNA. This sample is represented by around 250,000 clones; around 15% of them were singletons. The top ten constitute more than 0.015% of the sample.

The chain was built from TRBV28 and TRBJ1-1, with 10 bases in between that match TRBD1. The receptor comes from a young man with type 1 diabetes. Sequenced material: naive CD4+ T cells from blood. The cell subset or site label here, explained by the study, means: true naive CD4+ T cells. The DNA sequence reads TGTGCCAGCAGGCCGGGACAGGGGTCCACTGAAGCTTTCTTT. This encodes CASRPGQGSTEAFF.